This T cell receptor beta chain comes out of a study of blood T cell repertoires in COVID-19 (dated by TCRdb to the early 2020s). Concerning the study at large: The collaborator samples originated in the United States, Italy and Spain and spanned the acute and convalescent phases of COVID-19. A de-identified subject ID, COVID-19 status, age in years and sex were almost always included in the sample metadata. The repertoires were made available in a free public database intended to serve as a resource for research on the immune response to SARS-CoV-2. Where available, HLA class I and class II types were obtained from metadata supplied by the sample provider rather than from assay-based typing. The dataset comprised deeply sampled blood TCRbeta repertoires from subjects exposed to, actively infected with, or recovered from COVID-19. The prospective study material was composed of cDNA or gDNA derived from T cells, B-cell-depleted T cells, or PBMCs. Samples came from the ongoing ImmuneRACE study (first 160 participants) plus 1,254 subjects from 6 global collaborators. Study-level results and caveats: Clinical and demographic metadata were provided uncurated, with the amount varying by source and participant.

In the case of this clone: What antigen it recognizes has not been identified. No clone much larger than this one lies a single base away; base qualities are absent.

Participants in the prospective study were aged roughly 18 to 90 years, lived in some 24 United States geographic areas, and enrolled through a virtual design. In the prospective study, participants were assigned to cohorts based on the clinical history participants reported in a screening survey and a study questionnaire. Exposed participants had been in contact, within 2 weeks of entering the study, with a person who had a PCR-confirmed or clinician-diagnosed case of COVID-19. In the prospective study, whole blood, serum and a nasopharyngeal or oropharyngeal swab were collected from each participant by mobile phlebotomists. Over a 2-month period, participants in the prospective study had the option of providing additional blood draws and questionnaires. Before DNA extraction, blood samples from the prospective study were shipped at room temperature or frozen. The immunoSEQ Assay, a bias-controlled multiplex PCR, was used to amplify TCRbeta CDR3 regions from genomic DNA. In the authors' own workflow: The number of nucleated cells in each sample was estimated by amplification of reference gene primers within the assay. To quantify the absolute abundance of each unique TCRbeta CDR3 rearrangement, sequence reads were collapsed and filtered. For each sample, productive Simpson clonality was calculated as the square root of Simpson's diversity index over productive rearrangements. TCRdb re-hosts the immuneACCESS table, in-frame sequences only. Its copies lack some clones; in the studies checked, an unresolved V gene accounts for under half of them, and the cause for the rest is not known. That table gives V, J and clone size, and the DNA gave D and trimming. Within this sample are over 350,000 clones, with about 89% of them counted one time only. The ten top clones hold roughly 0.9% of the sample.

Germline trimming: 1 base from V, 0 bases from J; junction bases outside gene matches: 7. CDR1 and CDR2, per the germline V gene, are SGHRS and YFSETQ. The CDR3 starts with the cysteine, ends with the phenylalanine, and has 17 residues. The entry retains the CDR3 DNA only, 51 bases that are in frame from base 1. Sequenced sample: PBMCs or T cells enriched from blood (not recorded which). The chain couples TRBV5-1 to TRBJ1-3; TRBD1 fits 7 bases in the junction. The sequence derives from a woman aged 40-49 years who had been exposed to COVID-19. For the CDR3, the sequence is CASSLWSGQTSGNTIYF. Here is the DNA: TGCGCCAGCAGCTTGTGGTCGGGACAGACCTCTGGAAACACCATATATTTT.